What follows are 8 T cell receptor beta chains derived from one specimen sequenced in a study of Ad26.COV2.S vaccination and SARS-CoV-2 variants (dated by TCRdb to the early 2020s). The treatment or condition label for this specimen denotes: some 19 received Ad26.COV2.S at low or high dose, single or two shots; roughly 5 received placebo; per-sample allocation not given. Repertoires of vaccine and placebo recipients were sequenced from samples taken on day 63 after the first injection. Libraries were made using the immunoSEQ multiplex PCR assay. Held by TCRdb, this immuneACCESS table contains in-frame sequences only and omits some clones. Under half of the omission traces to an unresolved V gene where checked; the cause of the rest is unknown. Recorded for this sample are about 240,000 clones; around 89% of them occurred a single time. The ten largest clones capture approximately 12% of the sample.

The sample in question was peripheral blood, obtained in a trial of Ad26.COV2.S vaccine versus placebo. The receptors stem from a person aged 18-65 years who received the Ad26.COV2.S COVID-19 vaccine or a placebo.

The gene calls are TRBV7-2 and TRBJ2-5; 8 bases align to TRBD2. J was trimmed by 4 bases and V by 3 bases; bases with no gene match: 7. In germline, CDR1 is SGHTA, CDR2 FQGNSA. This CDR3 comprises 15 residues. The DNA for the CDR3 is TGTGCCAGCAGCTTTCAAGCGGGGGAGGGAGAGACCCAGTACTTC. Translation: CASSFQAGEGETQYF.

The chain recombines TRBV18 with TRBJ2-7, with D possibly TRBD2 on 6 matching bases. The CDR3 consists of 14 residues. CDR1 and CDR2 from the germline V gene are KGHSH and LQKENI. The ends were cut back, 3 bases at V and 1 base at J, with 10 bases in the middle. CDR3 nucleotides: TGTGCCAGCTCACCGGGGACTGAGTCCTACGAGCAGTACTTC. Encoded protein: CASSPGTESYEQYF.

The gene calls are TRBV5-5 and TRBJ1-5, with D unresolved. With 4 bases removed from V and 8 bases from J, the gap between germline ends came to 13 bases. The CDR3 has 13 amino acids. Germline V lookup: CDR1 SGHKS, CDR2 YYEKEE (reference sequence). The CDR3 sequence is CASSPSPSEPQHF. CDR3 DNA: TGTGCCAGCAGCCCGTCACCTTCAGAGCCCCAGCATTTT.

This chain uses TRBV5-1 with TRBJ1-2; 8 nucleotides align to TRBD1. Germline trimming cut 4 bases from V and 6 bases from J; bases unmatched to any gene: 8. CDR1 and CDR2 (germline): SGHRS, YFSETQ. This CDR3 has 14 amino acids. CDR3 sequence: CASSTATGVDGYTF. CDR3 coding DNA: TGCGCCAGCAGCACAGCGACAGGGGTCGATGGCTACACCTTC. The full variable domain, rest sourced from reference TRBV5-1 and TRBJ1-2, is KAGVTQTPRYLIKTRGQQVTLSCSPISGHRSVSWYQQTPGQGLQFLFEYFSETQRNKGNFPGRFSGRQFSNSRSEMNVSTLELGDSALYLCASSTATGVDGYTFGSGTRLTVV.

CDR3 coding DNA: TGCGCCAGCAGCTTCGGACAGGGTAGTTACGAGCAGTACTTC. Translating it yields CASSFGQGSYEQYF. V and J are TRBV5-1 and TRBJ2-7, with 8 bases that match TRBD1. This CDR3 has 14 residues. In germline, CDR1 is SGHRS, CDR2 YFSETQ. Trimming at V came to 2 bases and at J to 4 bases, leaving 5 bases not matched to a gene.

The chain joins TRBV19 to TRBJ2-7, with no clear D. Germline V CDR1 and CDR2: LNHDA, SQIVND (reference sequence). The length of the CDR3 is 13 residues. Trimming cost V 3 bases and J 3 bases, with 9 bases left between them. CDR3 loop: CASSIGEDYEQYF. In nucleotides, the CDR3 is TGTGCCAGTAGTATTGGCGAGGACTACGAGCAGTACTTC.

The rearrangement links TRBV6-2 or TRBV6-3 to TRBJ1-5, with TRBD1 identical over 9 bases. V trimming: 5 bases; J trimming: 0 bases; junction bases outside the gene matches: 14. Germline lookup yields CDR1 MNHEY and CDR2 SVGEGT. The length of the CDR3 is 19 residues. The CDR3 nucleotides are TGTGCCAGCAGTGCGGGCCCCGGGACAGGGCCTTCTAGCAATCAGCCCCAGCATTTT. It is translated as CASSAGPGTGPSSNQPQHF.

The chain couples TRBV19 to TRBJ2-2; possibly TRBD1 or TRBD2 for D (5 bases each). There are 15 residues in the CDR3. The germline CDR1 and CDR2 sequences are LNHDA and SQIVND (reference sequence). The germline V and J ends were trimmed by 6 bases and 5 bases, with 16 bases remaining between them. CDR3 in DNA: TGTGCCAGTAGCTGGACGGGGCGCGGAACCGGGGAGCTGTTTTTT. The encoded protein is CASSWTGRGTGELFF.